This T cell receptor (beta chain) was observed in a study of cytomegalovirus exposure and HLA in healthy donors. On the study more broadly: Previous work identified 95 million to 140 million unique TCR beta sequences from around 180 million T cells. General study results and limits: A later analysis showed TCR association rates differing by HLA locus, peaking at DRB1 and lowest at HLA-C. Information on immune exposure was restricted to one variable (CMV serostatus). For cytomegalovirus status, the classifier reportedly gave diagnoses with high specificity and sensitivity.

Germline V gives CDR1 SGHTA, CDR2 FQGTGA. The trim removed 3 bases at V and 3 bases at J, leaving 7 bases unmatched. CDR3 length equals 15 residues. Notes on this clone: The antigen is not known.

PCR amplification relied on 60 Vbeta primers (plus 13 Jbeta primers). Some clones are missing from TCRdb's copy, which holds only in-frame ones; the method was immunoSEQ multiplex PCR. The table has about 110,000 clones, about 70% seen once; the top ten hold around 5.8%. Sequencing was done on a sample of PBMCs. This receptor was identified in a woman in her forties or fifties in good health and CMV-seropositive. The rearrangement links TRBV7-3 to TRBJ2-5; 7 bases match TRBD1. In DNA form, the CDR3 reads TGTGCCAGCAGCTTCGTACAGGGGTCTAAAGAGACCCAGTACTTC. Encoded protein: CASSFVQGSKETQYF.